One and the same sample provided the 7 T cell receptor beta chains below, sequenced in a study of shared clonotypes between healthy human individuals. Here immunoSEQ multiplex PCR was the method, and the copy in TCRdb shows in-frame clones only, minus some. The sample includes some 1,100,000 clones, 70% to 80% of them seen just once. Sequenced material: memory CD4+ T cells from PBMCs. As to subset: CD45RA-negative fraction. All receptors derive from a man between 18 and 35 years old in good health. Some clones in this sample may be carry-over from other donors' samples.

The chain combines TRBV28 with TRBJ2-7, with 9 bases matching TRBD1. CDR3 length: 15 residues. V lost 6 bases and J lost 4; bases outside the gene matches: 10. Germline CDR1 and CDR2: MDHEN and SYDVKM. CDR3 in amino acids: CASSPHTGGVYEQYF. CDR3 in DNA: TGTGCCAGCAGCCCTCACACAGGGGGCGTTTACGAGCAGTACTTC.

This chain connects TRBV6-5 to TRBJ2-7, with TRBD1 matching over 10 bases. Germline CDR1 is MNHEY and CDR2 is SVGAGI. This CDR3 has 15 residues. Trimming removed 0 bases from V and 6 bases from J; junction bases left unmatched: 5. CDR3 in DNA: TGTGCCAGCAGTTACTCCGGGACAGGGGAGTTCGAGCAGTACTTC. Its translation is CASSYSGTGEFEQYF.

There are a few counts of this clone. The J gene is TRBJ1-1, the V gene TRBV27; possibly TRBD1 for D (6 bases). V lost 7 bases to trimming and J lost 2 bases, with 14 bases between them. Germline V lookup: CDR1 MNHEY, CDR2 SMNVEV (reference sequence). The CDR3 is made up of 14 amino acids. The CDR3 here is CASTPQGRNTEAFF. In nucleotides, the CDR3 is TGTGCCAGCACCCCACAGGGTCGTAACACTGAAGCTTTCTTT.

A note on this clone: Compared with germline, one end of the junction differs, possibly owing to a read error. This sample also contains other DNA sequences that code for the same CDR3. The chain employs TRBV27 and TRBJ1-1, with 7 bases aligning to TRBD1. Germline V gene lookup returns CDR1 MNHEY and CDR2 SMNVEV (reference sequence). This CDR3 is 15 amino acids long. The CDR3 protein is CASSFDRDMNTEAFF. CDR3 nucleotides: TGTGCCAGCAGTTTTGACAGGGACATGAACACTGAAGCTTTTTTT.

V and J are TRBV18 and TRBJ2-7, with TRBD2 identical over 11 bases. Germline CDR1 KGHSH, CDR2 LQKENI. The CDR3 length is 16 residues. Germline trimming cut 5 bases from V and 0 bases from J; bases unmatched to any gene: 6. CDR3 sequence: CASSVASGRTSYEQYF. As DNA, the CDR3 is TGTGCCAGCTCAGTGGCTAGCGGGAGGACCTCCTACGAGCAGTACTTC.

This clone was recorded at least ten times. CDR3 DNA: TGTGCCAGCAGCTTAGCGGGGACTAGCGGGAGTTTACGAGCGTGGCAGTACTTC. This translates into CASSLAGTSGSLRAWQYF. This chain links TRBV7-2 with TRBJ2-7; 14 nucleotides agree with TRBD2. CDR1 is SGHTA, CDR2 FQGNSA, per germline. J lost 9 bases, V lost 0 bases, and 13 bases had no gene match. This CDR3 comprises 18 residues.

Remarks on this clone: The sample contains more than one DNA sequence encoding this CDR3. The chain recombines TRBV5-1 with TRBJ1-2; D ambiguous. Germline V CDR1 and CDR2: SGHRS, YFSETQ. V was pared by 0 bases and J by 0 bases, with 6 bases between. This CDR3 has 14 amino acids. Here the CDR3 DNA reads TGCGCCAGCAGCTTGGAGAGGGCTAACTATGGCTACACCTTC. It encodes CASSLERANYGYTF. Complete variable domain (other parts from reference TRBV5-1 and TRBJ1-2): KAGVTQTPRYLIKTRGQQVTLSCSPISGHRSVSWYQQTPGQGLQFLFEYFSETQRNKGNFPGRFSGRQFSNSRSEMNVSTLELGDSALYLCASSLERANYGYTFGSGTRLTVV.